The 18 T cell receptor beta chains presented below share a single source sample, sequenced in a study of regulatory and conventional T cells in RAG deficiency. The sorted conventional CD4+ T cells were CD25-low and CD127-high, with genomic DNA sequenced. TCRdb's copy holds only in-frame clones and misses some; the assay was immunoSEQ multiplex PCR. The table lists over 45,000 clones, about 87% of them singletons, with about 0.5% in the top ten. This sample was shared with a second study, whose subject was regulatory T cells. That source adds: The primer mix had 52 TRBV and 13 TRBJ primers.

Sequenced input: CD4+ effector T cells sorted from blood. The receptors were gathered from a human donor in good health.

This clone has more than one count but fewer than ten. Other DNA sequences in this specimen translate into the identical CDR3. CDR3 residues: CASSLTGGGDYGYTF. The CDR3 bases are TGTGCCAGCAGCTTGACGGGCGGGGGGGACTATGGCTACACCTTC. The rearrangement joins TRBV7-2 to TRBJ1-2, with D possibly being TRBD1 (5 bases). This CDR3 is 15 amino acids long. The ends were cut back, 3 bases at V and 3 bases at J, with 14 bases in the middle. CDR1 and CDR2 (germline): SGHTA, FQGNSA.

V usage is TRBV6-4 and J usage is TRBJ2-5, with D possibly called TRBD1 or TRBD2 (5 bases each). Germline V gives CDR1 MRHNA, CDR2 SNTAGT. V lost 11 bases to trimming and J lost 5 bases, with 27 bases between them. CDR3 length: 16 amino acids. The CDR3 nucleotides read TGTGCCTCCAACCTTATTCCGGGGCAACTCGACGAGACCCAGTACTTC. Amino acids: CASNLIPGQLDETQYF.

This rearrangement joins TRBV27 to TRBJ1-1, with TRBD1 matching over 8 bases. The CDR3 runs to 16 residues. Unmatched junction bases numbered 8, after V lost 4 bases and J lost 1 base. Germline CDR1 is MNHEY and CDR2 is SMNVEV (reference sequence). CDR3 coding DNA: TGTGCCAGCAGTTCTCCCCGGACAGGGACGAACACTGAAGCTTTCTTT. It specifies CASSSPRTGTNTEAFF.

As for this clone: Germline and junction disagree at one end, which may indicate a read error. The rearrangement uses TRBV7-8 and TRBJ1-6, with D maybe TRBD1 (6 bases). Germline CDR1 SGHVS, CDR2 FQNEAQ. The CDR3 runs 16 residues. The CDR3 DNA sequence: TGTGTCAGCAGCTTGACCCGGGACACTTATAATTCACCCCTCCACTTT. Translated, it gives CVSSLTRDTYNSPLHF.

This clone was observed a single time. J is TRBJ2-2 and V is TRBV15; 7 bases align to TRBD2. With 4 bases clipped from V and 6 bases from J, the junction kept 8 bases outside the gene matches. Germline V gene sequence: CDR1 LNHNV, CDR2 YYDKDF (reference sequence). This CDR3 is built from 15 residues. The chain's CDR3 is CATSTDRLAAGELFF. The DNA for the CDR3 is TGTGCCACCAGCACTGACCGACTAGCCGCCGGGGAGCTGTTTTTT.

The genes are TRBV7-2 and TRBJ2-5; D gene ambiguous. In germline, CDR1 is SGHTA, CDR2 FQGNSA. The ends were cut back, 3 bases at V and 13 bases at J, with 12 bases in the middle. This CDR3 spans 11 amino acids. This chain's CDR3 is CASSFNGPTYF. The CDR3 coding sequence is TGTGCCAGCAGCTTCAACGGGCCCACGTACTTC.

This chain joins TRBV5-6 and TRBJ1-2; 7 positions agree with TRBD1. V lost 4 bases to trimming and J lost 8 bases; unmatched junction nucleotides: 8. The CDR3 has 13 residues. From germline, CDR1 is SGHDT and CDR2 YYEEEE. In nucleotides, the CDR3 is TGTGCCAGCAGCGTAGCACAGGGGCGAGGCTACACCTTC. It translates to CASSVAQGRGYTF.

This chain links TRBV19 with TRBJ1-5; D is perhaps TRBD1 (6 bases). Germline loops: CDR1 LNHDA, CDR2 SQIVND (reference sequence). The V end was cut by 5 bases, the J end by 5 bases, with 16 bases between. The CDR3 spans 15 residues. The CDR3 bases are TGTGCCAGTAGTGTAACAGGGTATCTGGATCAGCCCCAGCATTTT. Encoded protein: CASSVTGYLDQPQHF. Combining the CDR3 with reference TRBV19 and TRBJ1-5 gives the whole variable domain DGGITQSPKYLFRKEGQNVTLSCEQNLNHDAMYWYRQDPGQGLRLIYYSQIVNDFQKGDIAEGYSVSREKKESFPLTVTSAQKNPTAFYLCASSVTGYLDQPQHFGDGTRLSIL.

V is TRBV28 and J is TRBJ1-1; possible D gene TRBD1, 5 bases. CDR1 MDHEN and CDR2 SYDVKM come from the germline V gene. The ends were cut back, 4 bases at V and 4 bases at J, with 13 bases in the middle. The CDR3 extends over 14 amino acids. The CDR3 sequence is CASSSRGRVTEAFF. The CDR3 nucleotides read TGTGCCAGCAGTTCGAGGGGAAGGGTCACTGAAGCTTTCTTT.

The V and J genes are TRBV5-6 and TRBJ2-7; TRBD2 matches at 8 bases. The CDR3 is 15 residues long. From germline, CDR1 is SGHDT and CDR2 YYEEEE. The V segment lost 6 bases and the J segment 7 bases; nucleotides outside the gene matches: 15. The CDR3 region has the DNA TGTGCCAGCACCCTATTCGAGCTAGCGGGCTATGAGCAGTACTTC. Translated: CASTLFELAGYEQYF. Using reference TRBV5-6 and TRBJ2-7 for the parts outside the CDR3, the full variable domain is DAGVTQSPTHLIKTRGQQVTLRCSPKSGHDTVSWYQQALGQGPQFIFQYYEEEERQRGNFPDRFSGHQFPNYSSELNVNALLLGDSALYLCASTLFELAGYEQYFGPGTRLTVT.

V gene TRBV11-3 combines with J gene TRBJ2-7; 7 positions agree with TRBD2. In germline, CDR1 is SGHNT, CDR2 YENEEA. J was trimmed by 6 bases and V by 1 base; bases with no gene match: 6. The CDR3 extends over 14 amino acids. The CDR3 here is CASSLGGGGGEQYF. CDR3 sequence (DNA): TGTGCCAGCAGCTTAGGCGGTGGCGGGGGCGAGCAGTACTTC. Supplemented by reference TRBV11-3 and TRBJ2-7, the full variable domain reads EAGVVQSPRYKIIEKKQPVAFWCNPISGHNTLYWYLQNLGQGPELLIRYENEEAVDDSQLPKDRFSAERLKGVDSTLKIQPAELGDSAVYLCASSLGGGGGEQYFGPGTRLTVT.

This chain joins TRBV6-6 and TRBJ2-5; D unclear. Trimming shortened V by 2 bases and J by 4 bases, and 5 bases separated the two germline ends. The CDR3 contains 12 residues. Per the germline V gene, CDR1 is MNHNY and CDR2 is SVGAGI (reference sequence). The CDR3 DNA reads TGTGCCAGCAGTTACAACTCAGAGACCCAGTACTTC. Translation gives CASSYNSETQYF.

This chain joins TRBV5-1 and TRBJ2-5; no reliable D call. The V end lost 2 bases, the J end lost 1 base, and 15 bases lay between the germline ends. The CDR3 runs to 16 residues. Germline CDR1 is SGHRS and CDR2 is YFSETQ. CDR3 amino acids: CASSFGVSETQETQYF. As DNA, the CDR3 is TGCGCCAGCAGCTTTGGCGTATCAGAAACCCAAGAGACCCAGTACTTC.

V and J are TRBV7-8 and TRBJ2-1; D possibly uses TRBD1 or TRBD2 (5 bases each). This CDR3 has 12 residues. The germline V gene encodes CDR1 SGHVS and CDR2 FQNEAQ. V lost 0 bases and J lost 15, with 12 bases in between. This chain's CDR3 is CASSLATRGRFF. Here the CDR3 DNA reads TGTGCCAGCAGCTTAGCGACCCGGGGACGGTTCTTC. The entire variable domain, with the rest obtained from reference TRBV7-8 and TRBJ2-1, is as follows: GAGVSQSPRYKVAKRGQDVALRCDPISGHVSLFWYQQALGQGPEFLTYFQNEAQLDKSGLPSDRFFAERPEGSVSTLKIQRTQQEDSAVYLCASSLATRGRFFGPGTRLTVL.

The genes are TRBV5-1 and TRBJ2-7; TRBD2 matches 9 bases. Germline V gene sequence: CDR1 SGHRS, CDR2 YFSETQ. This CDR3 comprises 14 residues. V lost 4 bases and J lost 6; bases outside the gene matches: 8. CDR3 sequence: CASSGNVAGAEQYF. The CDR3 DNA follows: TGCGCCAGCAGCGGAAACGTAGCGGGAGCCGAGCAGTACTTC.

J is TRBJ2-5 and V is TRBV18; no firm D call. The CDR3 is 15 residues long. V was clipped by 5 bases and J by 2 bases, with 15 bases between them. Germline assignment: CDR1 KGHSH and CDR2 LQKENI. DNA of the CDR3: TGTGCCAGCTCATCGAAGCAGGCCACTCAAGAGACCCAGTACTTC. It encodes CASSSKQATQETQYF.

This clone has just one count. V gene TRBV9 combines with J gene TRBJ2-1; D remains unclear. Per germline, CDR1 SGDLS and CDR2 YYNGEE. V dropped 2 bases and J dropped 3 bases, with 12 bases sitting between them. The CDR3 length is 15 residues. CDR3 in amino acids: CASSVSSDLYNEQFF. The CDR3 DNA follows: TGTGCCAGCAGCGTCTCGAGCGACCTCTACAATGAGCAGTTCTTC.

In DNA, the CDR3 is TGTGCCAGCAGCTCTCGGGACAAGGAGATCGTGGAGGGCTACACCTTC. Amino acid sequence: CASSSRDKEIVEGYTF. V is TRBV7-9 and J is TRBJ1-2; possibly TRBD1 for D (6 bases). V lost 4 bases to trimming and J lost 8 bases, with 23 bases between them. CDR1 and CDR2 from the germline V gene are SEHNR and FQNEAQ (reference sequence). This CDR3 is 16 amino acids long.